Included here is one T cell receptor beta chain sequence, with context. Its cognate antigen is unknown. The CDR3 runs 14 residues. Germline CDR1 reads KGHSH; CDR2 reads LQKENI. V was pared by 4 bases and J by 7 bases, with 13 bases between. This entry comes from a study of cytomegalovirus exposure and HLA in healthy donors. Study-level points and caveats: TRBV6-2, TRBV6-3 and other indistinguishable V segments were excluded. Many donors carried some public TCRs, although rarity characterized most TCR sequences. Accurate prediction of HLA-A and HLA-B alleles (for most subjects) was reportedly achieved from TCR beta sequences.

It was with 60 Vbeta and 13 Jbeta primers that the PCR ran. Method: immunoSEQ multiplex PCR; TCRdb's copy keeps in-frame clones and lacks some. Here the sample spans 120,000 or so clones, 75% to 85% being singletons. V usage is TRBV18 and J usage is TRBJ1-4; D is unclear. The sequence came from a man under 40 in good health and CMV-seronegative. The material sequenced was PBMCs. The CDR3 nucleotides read TGTGCCAGCTCACTAGCCGGCGGGCCTGAAAAACTGTTTTTT. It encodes CASSLAGGPEKLFF. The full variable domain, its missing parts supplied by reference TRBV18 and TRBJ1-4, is NAGVMQNPRHLVRRRGQEARLRCSPMKGHSHVYWYRQLPEEGLKFMVYLQKENIIDESGMPKERFSAEFPKEGPSILRIQQVVRGDSAAYFCASSLAGGPEKLFFGSGTQLSVL.